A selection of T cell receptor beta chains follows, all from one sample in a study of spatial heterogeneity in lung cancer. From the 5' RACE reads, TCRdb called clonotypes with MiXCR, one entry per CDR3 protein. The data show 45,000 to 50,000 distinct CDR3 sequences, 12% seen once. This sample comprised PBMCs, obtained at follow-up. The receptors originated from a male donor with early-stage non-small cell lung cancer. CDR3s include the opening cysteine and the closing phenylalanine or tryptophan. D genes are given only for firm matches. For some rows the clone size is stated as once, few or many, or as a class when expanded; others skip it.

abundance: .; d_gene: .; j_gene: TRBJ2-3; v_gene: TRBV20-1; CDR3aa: CSARDFRGPYTDTQYF; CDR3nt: TGCAGTGCTAGAGATTTCCGGGGACCCTACACAGATACGCAGTATTTT
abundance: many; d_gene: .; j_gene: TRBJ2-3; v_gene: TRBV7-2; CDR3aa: CASSLALMGASTDTQYF; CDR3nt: TGTGCCAGCAGCTTAGCGCTAATGGGCGCTAGCACAGATACGCAGTATTTT
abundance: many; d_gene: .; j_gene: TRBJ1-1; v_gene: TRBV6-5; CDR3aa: CASRPRTRNTEAFF; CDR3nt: TGTGCCAGCAGGCCACGGACAAGGAACACTGAAGCTTTCTTT
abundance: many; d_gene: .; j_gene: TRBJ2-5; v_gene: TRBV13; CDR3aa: CASSLAAYQETQYF; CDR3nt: TGTGCCAGCAGCTTAGCCGCCTACCAAGAGACCCAGTACTTC
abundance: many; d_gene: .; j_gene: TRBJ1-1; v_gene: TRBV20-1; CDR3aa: CSARDLVGETAEAFF; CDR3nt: TGCAGTGCTAGGGATCTCGTGGGGGAGACGGCTGAAGCTTTCTTT
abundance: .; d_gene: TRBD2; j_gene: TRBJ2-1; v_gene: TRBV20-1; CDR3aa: CSARKRESYNEQFF; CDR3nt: TGCAGTGCTAGAAAGCGGGAGTCCTACAATGAGCAGTTCTTC
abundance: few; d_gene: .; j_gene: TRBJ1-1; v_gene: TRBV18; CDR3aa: CASSPDTGNTEAFF; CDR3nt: TGTGCCAGCTCACCAGATACAGGAAACACTGAAGCTTTCTTT
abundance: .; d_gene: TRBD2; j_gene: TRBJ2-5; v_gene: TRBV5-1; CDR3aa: CASSLRSSGGETQYF; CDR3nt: TGCGCCAGCAGCTTGCGGTCCAGCGGGGGCGAGACCCAGTACTTC
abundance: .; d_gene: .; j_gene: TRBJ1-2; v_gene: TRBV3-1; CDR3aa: CASSQDGASSYTF; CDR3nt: TGTGCCAGCAGCCAAGACGGCGCCAGTAGCTACACCTTC
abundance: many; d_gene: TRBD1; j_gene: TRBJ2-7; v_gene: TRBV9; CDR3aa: CASSYRDSNYEQYF; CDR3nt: TGTGCCAGCAGTTACCGGGACAGTAACTACGAGCAGTACTTC
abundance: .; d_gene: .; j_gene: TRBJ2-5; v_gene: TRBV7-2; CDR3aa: CASSYEETQYF; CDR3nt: TGTGCCAGCAGCTACGAAGAGACCCAGTACTTC
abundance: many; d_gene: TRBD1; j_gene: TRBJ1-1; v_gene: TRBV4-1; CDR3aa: CASSQGGQGGTEAFF; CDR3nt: TGCGCCAGCAGCCAAGGGGGACAGGGTGGGACTGAAGCTTTCTTT
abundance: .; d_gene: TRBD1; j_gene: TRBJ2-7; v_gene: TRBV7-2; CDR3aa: CASSSRTGAYEQYF; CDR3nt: TGTGCCAGCAGCTCACGGACAGGGGCGTACGAGCAGTACTTC
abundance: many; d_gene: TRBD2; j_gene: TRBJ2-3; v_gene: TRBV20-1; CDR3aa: CSARDPSREGLTQYF; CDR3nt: TGCAGTGCTAGAGATCCGTCTCGGGAGGGCCTTACGCAGTATTTT
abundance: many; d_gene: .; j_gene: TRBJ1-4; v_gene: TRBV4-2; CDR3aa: CASSQDSRGEKLFF; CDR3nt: TGTGCCAGCAGCCAAGATAGCAGAGGGGAAAAACTGTTTTTT
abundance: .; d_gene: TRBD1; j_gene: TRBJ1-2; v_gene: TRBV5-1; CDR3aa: CASSRDSLDYGYTF; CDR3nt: TGCGCCAGCAGTCGGGACAGTCTTGACTATGGCTACACCTTC
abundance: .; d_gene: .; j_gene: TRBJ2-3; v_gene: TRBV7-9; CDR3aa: CASSPRTGLGADTQYF; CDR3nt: TGTGCCAGCAGCCCCCGGACAGGACTAGGCGCAGATACGCAGTATTTT
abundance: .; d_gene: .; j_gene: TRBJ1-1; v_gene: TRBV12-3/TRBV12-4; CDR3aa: CASSLSGGRTEAFF; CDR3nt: TGTGCCAGCAGTTTATCCGGGGGTCGGACTGAAGCTTTCTTT
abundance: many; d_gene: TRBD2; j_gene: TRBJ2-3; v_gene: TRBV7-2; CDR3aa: CASSAAGLAGGLADTQYF; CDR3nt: TGTGCCAGCAGCGCTGCCGGACTAGCGGGAGGGCTGGCGGATACGCAGTATTTT
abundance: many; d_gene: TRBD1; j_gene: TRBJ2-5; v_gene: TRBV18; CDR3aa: CASSPLPGQGGSETQYF; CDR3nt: TGTGCCAGCTCACCGCTACCTGGACAGGGAGGATCAGAGACCCAGTACTTC
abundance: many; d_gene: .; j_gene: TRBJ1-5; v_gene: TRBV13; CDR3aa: CASSLGMGPYQPQHF; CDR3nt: TGTGCCAGCAGCTTAGGAATGGGGCCGTATCAGCCCCAGCATTTT
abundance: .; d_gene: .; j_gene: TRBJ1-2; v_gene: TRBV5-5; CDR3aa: CASSKELDYGYTF; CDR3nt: TGTGCCAGCAGCAAAGAACTTGACTATGGCTACACCTTC
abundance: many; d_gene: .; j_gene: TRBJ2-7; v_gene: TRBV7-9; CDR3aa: CASSRTRDYEQYF; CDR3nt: TGTGCCAGCAGCCGGACCCGGGACTACGAGCAGTACTTC
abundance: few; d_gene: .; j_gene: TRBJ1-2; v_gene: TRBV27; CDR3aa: CASSLRESYYGYTF; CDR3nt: TGTGCCAGCAGTTTACGGGAGTCTTACTATGGCTACACCTTC
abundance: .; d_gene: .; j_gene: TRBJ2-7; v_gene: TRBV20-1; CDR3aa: CSVVIDSASYEQYF; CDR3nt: TGCAGTGTGGTTATCGATAGCGCCTCCTACGAGCAGTACTTC
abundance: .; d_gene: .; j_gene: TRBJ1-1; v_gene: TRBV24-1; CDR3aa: CATSGGGSGTEAFF; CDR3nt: TGTGCCACCAGTGGAGGGGGGTCCGGCACTGAAGCTTTCTTT
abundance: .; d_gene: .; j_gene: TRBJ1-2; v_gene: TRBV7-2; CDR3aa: CASSSSQTYGYTF; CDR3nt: TGTGCCAGCAGCTCCTCACAGACATATGGCTACACCTTC
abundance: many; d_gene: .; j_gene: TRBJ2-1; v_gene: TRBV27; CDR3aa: CASSLGSYNEQFF; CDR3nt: TGTGCCAGCAGTTTAGGCTCATACAATGAGCAGTTCTTC
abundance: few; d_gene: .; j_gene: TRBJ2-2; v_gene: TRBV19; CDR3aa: CASSIRTAWQDNTGELFF; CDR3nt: TGTGCCAGTAGTATAAGAACAGCGTGGCAGGACAACACCGGGGAGCTGTTTTTT
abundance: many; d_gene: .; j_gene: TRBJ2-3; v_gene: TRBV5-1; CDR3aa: CASSSSATDTQYF; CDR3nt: TGCGCCAGCAGCTCCTCCGCCACAGATACGCAGTATTTT
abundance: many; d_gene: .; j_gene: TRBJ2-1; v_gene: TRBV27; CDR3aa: CASRSGLWTYNEQFF; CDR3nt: TGTGCCAGCAGATCGGGCCTTTGGACTTACAATGAGCAGTTCTTC
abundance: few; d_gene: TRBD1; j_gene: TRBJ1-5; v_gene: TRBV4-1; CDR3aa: CASSQDGTGLSNQPQHF; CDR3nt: TGCGCCAGCAGCCAAGACGGGACAGGGTTAAGCAATCAGCCCCAGCATTTT
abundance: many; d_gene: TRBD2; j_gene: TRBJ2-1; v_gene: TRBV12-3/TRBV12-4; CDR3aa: CASSLAGTSEAYNEQFF; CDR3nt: TGTGCCAGCAGTTTAGCCGGGACTAGCGAAGCTTACAATGAGCAGTTCTTC
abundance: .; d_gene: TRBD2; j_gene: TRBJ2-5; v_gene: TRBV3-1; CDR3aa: CVSTRTSGSGQETQYF; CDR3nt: TGTGTCAGCACTCGAACTAGCGGGAGTGGCCAAGAGACCCAGTACTTC
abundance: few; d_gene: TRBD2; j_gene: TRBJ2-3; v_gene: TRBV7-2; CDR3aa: CASSWGGEMGTDTQYF; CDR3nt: TGTGCCAGCAGCTGGGGAGGGGAGATGGGCACAGATACGCAGTATTTT
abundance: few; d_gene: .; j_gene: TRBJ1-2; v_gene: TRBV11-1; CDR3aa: CASSLAESYGYTF; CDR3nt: TGTGCCAGCAGCTTAGCCGAGTCTTATGGCTACACCTTC
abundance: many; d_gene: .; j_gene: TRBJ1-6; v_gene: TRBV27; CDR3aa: CASSLGRLADSPLHF; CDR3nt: TGTGCCAGCAGTTTAGGCCGTCTAGCGGATTCACCCCTCCACTTT
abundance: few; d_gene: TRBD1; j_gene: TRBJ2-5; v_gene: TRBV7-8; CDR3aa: CASSPSQGAFRQETQYF; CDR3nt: TGTGCCAGCAGCCCGTCTCAGGGGGCCTTTCGCCAAGAGACCCAGTACTTC
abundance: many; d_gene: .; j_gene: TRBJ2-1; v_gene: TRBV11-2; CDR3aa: CATKGSPYDNNEQFF; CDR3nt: TGTGCAACAAAGGGGTCCCCATACGATAACAATGAGCAGTTCTTC
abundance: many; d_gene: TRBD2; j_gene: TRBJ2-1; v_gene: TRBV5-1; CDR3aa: CASSPGTSVNNEQFF; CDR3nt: TGCGCCAGCAGCCCGGGGACTAGCGTGAACAATGAGCAGTTCTTC
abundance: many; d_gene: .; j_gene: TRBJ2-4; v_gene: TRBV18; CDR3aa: CASSTGAAKNIQYF; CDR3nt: TGTGCCAGCTCAACCGGGGCGGCCAAAAACATTCAGTACTTC
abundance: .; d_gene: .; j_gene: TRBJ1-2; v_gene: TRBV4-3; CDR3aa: CASSHTARSSYSYTF; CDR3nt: TGCGCCAGCAGCCACACGGCAAGGTCTTCCTATAGCTACACCTTC